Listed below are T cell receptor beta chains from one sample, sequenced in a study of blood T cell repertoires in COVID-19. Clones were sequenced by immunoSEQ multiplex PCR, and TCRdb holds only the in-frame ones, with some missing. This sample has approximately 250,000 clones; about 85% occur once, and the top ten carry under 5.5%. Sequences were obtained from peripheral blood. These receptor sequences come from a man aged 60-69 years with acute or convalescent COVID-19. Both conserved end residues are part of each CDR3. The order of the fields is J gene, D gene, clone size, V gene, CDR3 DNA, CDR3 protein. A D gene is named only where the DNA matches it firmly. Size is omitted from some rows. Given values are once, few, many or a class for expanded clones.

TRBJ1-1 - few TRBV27 TGTGCCAGCAGTTCGTTCTCGGGTACGACTGAAGCTTTCTTT CASSSFSGTTEAFF
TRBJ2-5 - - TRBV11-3 TGTGCCAGCAGCTTAAGGAGCGGGGAGACCCAGTACTTC CASSLRSGETQYF
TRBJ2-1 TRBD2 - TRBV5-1 TGCGCCAGCAGACCTTACGGGACTAGCGTCCATGAGCAGTTCTTC CASRPYGTSVHEQFF
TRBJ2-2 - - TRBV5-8 TGTGCCAGCAGCTTGATGGAGGTGGACACCGGGGAGCTGTTTTTT CASSLMEVDTGELFF
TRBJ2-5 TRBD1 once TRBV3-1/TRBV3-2 TGTGCCAGCAGCCAAGTAGACAGGGGGCGCGAGGAGACCCAGTACTTC CASSQVDRGREETQYF
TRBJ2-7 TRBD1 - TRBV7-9 TGTGCCAGCAGCTTTGGACAGGCAGTATTAGGCGAGCAGTACTTC CASSFGQAVLGEQYF
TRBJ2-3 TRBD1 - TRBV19 TGTGCCAGTAGTCATTGGACAGGGGTTAGCACAGATACGCAGTATTTT CASSHWTGVSTDTQYF
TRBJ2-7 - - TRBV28 TGTGCCAGCAGTAGGAGGCCCACGGAGCAGTACTTC CASSRRPTEQYF
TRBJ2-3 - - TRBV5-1 TGCGCCAGCAGCTTGTCCGGGAACAATGGAGATACGCAGTATTTT CASSLSGNNGDTQYF
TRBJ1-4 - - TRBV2 TGTGCCAGCGGTCGAGCGCGCGGTGAAAAACTGTTTTTT CASGRARGEKLFF
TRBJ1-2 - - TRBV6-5 TGTGCCAGCAGTTACCGGTCTAGCTATGGCTACACCTTC CASSYRSSYGYTF
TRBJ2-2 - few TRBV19 TGTGCCAGTAGTCCTCGGACAGTTGGCGGGGAGCTGTTTTTT CASSPRTVGGELFF
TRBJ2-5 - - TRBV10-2 TGCGCCAGCAGTTTCTACCGACAGGTCAAAGGAGAGACCCAGTACTTC CASSFYRQVKGETQYF
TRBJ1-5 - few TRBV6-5 TGTGCCAGCAGTTACGGGGGGACTCAGCCCCAGCATTTT CASSYGGTQPQHF
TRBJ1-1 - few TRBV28 TGTGCCAGCAGTCCGGGACAAAACACTGAAGCTTTCTTT CASSPGQNTEAFF
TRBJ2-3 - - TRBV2 TGTGCCAGCAGCTTTAACACAGATACGCAGTATTTT CASSFNTDTQYF
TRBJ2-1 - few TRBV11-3 TGTGCCAGCAGCCTTACTTACAATGAGCAGTTCTTC CASSLTYNEQFF
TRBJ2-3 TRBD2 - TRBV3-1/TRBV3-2 TGTGCCAGCAGCCAAGATATTGCGGGGGGCACAGATACGCAGTATTTT CASSQDIAGGTDTQYF
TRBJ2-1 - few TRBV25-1 TGTGCCAGCGCACCGGACCACGATGCAGGGGAGCAGTTCTTC CASAPDHDAGEQFF
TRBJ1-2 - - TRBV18 TGTGCCAGCTCACCAGGAGTCGGACAGAGACACTATGGCTACACCTTC CASSPGVGQRHYGYTF
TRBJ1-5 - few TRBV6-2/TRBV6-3 TGTGCCAGCAGTTACTCGAGGTCCCCGATCAGACGCAATCAGCCCCAGCATTTT CASSYSRSPIRRNQPQHF
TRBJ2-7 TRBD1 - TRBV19 TGTGCCAGTAGTATAGTAGGCAGGGGGAACTACGAGCAGTACTTC CASSIVGRGNYEQYF
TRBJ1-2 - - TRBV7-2 TGTGCCAGCAGCTTAGGAGTTAACTCGGGAGGTGGCTACACCTTC CASSLGVNSGGGYTF
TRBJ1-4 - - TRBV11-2 TGTGCCAGCAGCTTCAACGCGGCAACTAATGAAAAACTGTTTTTT CASSFNAATNEKLFF
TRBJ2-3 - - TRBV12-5 TGTGCTAGTGGACCCGGGACTTCTAGCACAGATACGCAGTATTTT CASGPGTSSTDTQYF
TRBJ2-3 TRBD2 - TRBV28 TGTGTCGCGGGAGCGCCCAGCACAGATACGCAGTATTTT CVAGAPSTDTQYF
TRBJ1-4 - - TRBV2 TGTGCCAGCAGCGATGATAAAACCAGGACGGGAGAAAAACTGTTTTTT CASSDDKTRTGEKLFF
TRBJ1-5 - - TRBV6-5 TGTGCCAGCAGTCTTTCGACAGCTAGCAATCAGCCCCAGCATTTT CASSLSTASNQPQHF
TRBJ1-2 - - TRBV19 TGTGCCACCGACGCGGTCGGCGGCTACACCTTC CATDAVGGYTF